This T cell receptor beta chain stems from a study of T-cell memory formation after mild COVID-19. From the 5' RACE reads, TCRdb called clonotypes with MiXCR, one entry per CDR3 protein. Of 550,000 to 600,000 distinct CDR3 sequences in the sample, 15% to 20% were seen once. J lost 9 bases, V lost 2 bases, and 11 bases had no gene match. The CDR3 is 16 residues long. The germline V gene encodes CDR1 MNHEY and CDR2 SVGEGT. This clonotype was counted a few times. The clonotype comes from an adult woman who had mild COVID-19 (a few samples of this study predate the infection). Cell type and time point are not known. Sequencing was performed on PBMCs or a T cell subset sorted from them (not recorded which). The chain employs TRBV6-2 or TRBV6-3 and TRBJ2-2; 8 positions agree with TRBD2. CDR3 DNA sequence: TGTGCCAGCAGTTACCGTTGGCGGGGGGAAGTGAGGGAGCTGTTTTTT. Its protein product is CASSYRWRGEVRELFF.